This T cell receptor (beta chain) was documented in a study of blood T cell repertoires in COVID-19. Study background: COVID-19 samples collected from the United States, Italy and Spain covered acute and convalescent phases. Nucleic acid was either cDNA or gDNA, and it came from T cells, B-cell-depleted T cells, or PBMCs.

Enrollees, about 18 to 90 years old, lived in 24 US areas. About this clone itself: This sample also contains other DNA sequences that code for the same CDR3.

TCRdb keeps only in-frame clones here, not all; method: immunoSEQ multiplex PCR. The top ten hold approximately 5.3% of the sample, which has over 250,000 clones, about 90% seen once. The sample consisted of PBMCs or T cells enriched from blood (not recorded which). The sequence came from a woman aged 25-40 years who had recovered from COVID-19.

The CDR3 region is CASSLVAVEAFF. CDR3 DNA sequence: TGTGCCAGCAGCTTAGTGGCGGTTGAAGCTTTCTTT. The rearrangement uses TRBV5-8 and TRBJ1-1, with unresolved D. The V gene lost 2 bases and the J gene lost 7 bases, with 9 bases spanning the gap. The CDR3 has 12 amino acids. Germline CDR1 is SGHTS and CDR2 is YDEGEE.